This T cell receptor beta chain was found in a study of cytomegalovirus exposure and HLA in healthy donors. Primers: 60 Vbeta forward and 13 Jbeta reverse. This table comes from immunoSEQ multiplex PCR, and its TCRdb copy is limited to in-frame clones, with some not included. The top ten hold around 6% of the sample, which has around 140,000 clones, approximately 72% seen once. This clone was seen a few times. V shed 1 base, J shed 3 bases, and the junction held 9 bases outside the gene matches. The CDR3 extends over 18 amino acids. Germline loops: CDR1 GTSNPN, CDR2 SVGIG (reference sequence). The sample comprised PBMCs. This TCR derives from a woman aged 55 to 70 in good health and CMV-seronegative. The chain links TRBV30 to TRBJ2-2, with 12 bases identical to TRBD2. CDR3: CAWSGRLAGGLDTGELFF. CDR3 nucleotide sequence: TGTGCCTGGAGTGGTAGGCTAGCGGGGGGGCTGGACACCGGGGAGCTGTTTTTT.